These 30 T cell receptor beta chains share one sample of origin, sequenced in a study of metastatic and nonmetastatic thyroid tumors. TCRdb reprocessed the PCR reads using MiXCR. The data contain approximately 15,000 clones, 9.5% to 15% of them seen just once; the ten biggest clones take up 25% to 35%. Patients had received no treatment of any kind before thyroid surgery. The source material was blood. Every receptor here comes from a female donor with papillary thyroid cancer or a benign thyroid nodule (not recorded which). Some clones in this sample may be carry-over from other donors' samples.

CDR3 in amino acids: CASSALSSYNEQFF. CDR3 nucleotides: TGTGCCAGCAGTGCCCTGAGCTCCTACAATGAGCAGTTCTTC. The rearrangement links TRBV6-1 to TRBJ2-1; D is ambiguous. This CDR3 comprises 14 residues. Germline lookup yields CDR1 MNHNS and CDR2 SASEGT. Trimming stripped 4 bases from V and 0 bases from J, with 7 bases between.

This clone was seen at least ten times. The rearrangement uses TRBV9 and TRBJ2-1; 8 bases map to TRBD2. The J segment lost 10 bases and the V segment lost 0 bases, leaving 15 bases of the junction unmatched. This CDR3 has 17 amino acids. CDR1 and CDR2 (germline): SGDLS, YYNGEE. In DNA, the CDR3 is TGTGCCAGCAGCGTAGCTACCTTAGCGGGAAGCTTGAGGGAGCAGTTCTTC. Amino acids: CASSVATLAGSLREQFF.

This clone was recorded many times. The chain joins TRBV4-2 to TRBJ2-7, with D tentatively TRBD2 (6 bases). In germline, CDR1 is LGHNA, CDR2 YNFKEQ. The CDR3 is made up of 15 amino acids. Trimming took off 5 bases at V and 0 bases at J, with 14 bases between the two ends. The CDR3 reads CASSDRDFNSYEQYF. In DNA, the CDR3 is TGTGCCAGCAGCGACCGGGACTTCAACTCCTACGAGCAGTACTTC.

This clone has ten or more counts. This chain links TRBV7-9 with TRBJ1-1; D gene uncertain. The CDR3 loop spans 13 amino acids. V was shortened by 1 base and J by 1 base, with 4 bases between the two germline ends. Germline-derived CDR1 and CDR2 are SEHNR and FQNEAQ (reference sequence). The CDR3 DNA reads TGTGCCAGCAGCTTAGAGGGGAACACTGAAGCTTTCTTT. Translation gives CASSLEGNTEAFF.

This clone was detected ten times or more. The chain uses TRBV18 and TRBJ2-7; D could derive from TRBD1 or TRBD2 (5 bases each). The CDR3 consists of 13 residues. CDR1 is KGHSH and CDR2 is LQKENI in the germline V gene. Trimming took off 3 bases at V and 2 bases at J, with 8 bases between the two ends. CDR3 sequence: CASSPGTTYEQYF. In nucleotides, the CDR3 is TGTGCCAGCTCACCCGGGACGACCTACGAGCAGTACTTC.

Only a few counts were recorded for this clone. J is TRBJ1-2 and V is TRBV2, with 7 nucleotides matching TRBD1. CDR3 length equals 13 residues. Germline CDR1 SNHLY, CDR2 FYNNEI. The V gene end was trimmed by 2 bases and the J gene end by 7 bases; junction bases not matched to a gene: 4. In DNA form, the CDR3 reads TGTGCCAGCAGTGAATTAGGGGGCGGTGGCTACACCTTC. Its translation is CASSELGGGGYTF.

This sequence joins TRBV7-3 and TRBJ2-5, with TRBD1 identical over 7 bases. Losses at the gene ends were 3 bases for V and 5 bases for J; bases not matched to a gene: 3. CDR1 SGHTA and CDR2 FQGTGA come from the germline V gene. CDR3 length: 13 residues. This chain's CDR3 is CASSFDRAETQYF. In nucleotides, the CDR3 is TGTGCCAGCAGCTTCGACAGGGCGGAGACCCAGTACTTC.

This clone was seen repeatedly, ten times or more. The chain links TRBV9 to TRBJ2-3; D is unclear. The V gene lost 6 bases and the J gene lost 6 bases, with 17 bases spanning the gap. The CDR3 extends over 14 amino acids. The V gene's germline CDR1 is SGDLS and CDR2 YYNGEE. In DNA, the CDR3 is TGTGCCAGCAAACCTTATAAGGGATCCGATACGCAGTATTTT. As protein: CASKPYKGSDTQYF.

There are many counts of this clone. CDR3 DNA: TGCGCCAGCAGCCAGAGAGGACAGATCAATCAGCCCCAGCATTTT. This codes for CASSQRGQINQPQHF. The chain has TRBV4-1 and TRBJ1-5, with D perhaps matching TRBD1 (6 bases). The V gene's germline CDR1 is MGHRA and CDR2 YSYEKL. This CDR3 spans 15 amino acids. V gave up 3 bases and J gave up 3 bases, with 12 bases separating them.

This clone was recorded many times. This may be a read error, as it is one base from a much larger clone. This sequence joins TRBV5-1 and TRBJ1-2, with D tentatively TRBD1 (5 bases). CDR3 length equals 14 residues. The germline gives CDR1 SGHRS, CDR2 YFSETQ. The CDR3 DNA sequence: TGCGCCGGCAGCTTCTCAGGGCAAGGCTATGGCTACACCTTC. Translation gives CAGSFSGQGYGYTF. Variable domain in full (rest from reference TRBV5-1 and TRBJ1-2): KAGVTQTPRYLIKTRGQQVTLSCSPISGHRSVSWYQQTPGQGLQFLFEYFSETQRNKGNFPGRFSGRQFSNSRSEMNVSTLELGDSALYLCAGSFSGQGYGYTFGSGTRLTVV.

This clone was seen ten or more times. The CDR3 DNA sequence: TGTGCCAGCAGGGGACTAGAGCCATACAATGAGCAGTTCTTC. Its translation: CASRGLEPYNEQFF. The rearrangement joins TRBV6-1 to TRBJ2-1; 8 bases agree with TRBD2. V was pared by 6 bases and J by 4 bases, with 5 bases of the junction left unmatched. This CDR3 contains 14 residues. Germline-derived CDR1 and CDR2 are MNHNS and SASEGT.

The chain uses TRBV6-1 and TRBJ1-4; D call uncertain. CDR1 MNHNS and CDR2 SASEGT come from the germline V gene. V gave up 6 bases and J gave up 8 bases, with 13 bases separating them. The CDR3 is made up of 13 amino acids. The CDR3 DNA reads TGTGCCAGCAGGGTCACTATGGGGGAAAAACTGTTTTTT. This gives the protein CASRVTMGEKLFF.

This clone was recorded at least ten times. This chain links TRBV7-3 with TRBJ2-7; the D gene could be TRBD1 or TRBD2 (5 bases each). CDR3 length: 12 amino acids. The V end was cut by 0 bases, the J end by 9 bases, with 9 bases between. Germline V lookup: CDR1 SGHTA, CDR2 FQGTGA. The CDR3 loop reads CASSLTGTVQYF. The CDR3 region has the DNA TGTGCCAGCAGCTTAACCGGGACCGTGCAGTACTTC.

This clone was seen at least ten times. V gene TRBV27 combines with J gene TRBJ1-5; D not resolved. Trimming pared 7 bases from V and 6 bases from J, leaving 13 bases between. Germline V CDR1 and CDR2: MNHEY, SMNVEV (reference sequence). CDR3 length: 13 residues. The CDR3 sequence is CASKMALGQPQHF. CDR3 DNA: TGTGCCAGCAAGATGGCACTGGGTCAGCCCCAGCATTTT.

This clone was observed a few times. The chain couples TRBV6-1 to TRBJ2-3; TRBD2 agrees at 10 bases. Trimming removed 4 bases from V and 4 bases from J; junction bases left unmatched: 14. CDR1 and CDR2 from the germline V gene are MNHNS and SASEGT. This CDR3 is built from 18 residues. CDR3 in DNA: TGTGCCAGCAGTGGCCCCGGGCTAGCGGGAGATTGGTCAGATACGCAGTATTTT. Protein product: CASSGPGLAGDWSDTQYF.

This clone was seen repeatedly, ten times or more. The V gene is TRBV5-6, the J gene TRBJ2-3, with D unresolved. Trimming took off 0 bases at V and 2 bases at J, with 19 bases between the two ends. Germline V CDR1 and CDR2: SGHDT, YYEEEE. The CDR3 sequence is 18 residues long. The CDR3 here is CASSLVFQKSASTDTQYF. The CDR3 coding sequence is TGTGCCAGCAGCTTGGTTTTTCAGAAATCTGCGTCCACAGATACGCAGTATTTT.

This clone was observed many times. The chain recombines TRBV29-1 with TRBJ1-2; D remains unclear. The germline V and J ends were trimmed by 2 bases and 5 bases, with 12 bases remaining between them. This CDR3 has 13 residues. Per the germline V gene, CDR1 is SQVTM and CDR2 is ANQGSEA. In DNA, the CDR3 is TGCAGCGTTGAAATGGGAGTGATTTATGGCTACACCTTC. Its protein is CSVEMGVIYGYTF.

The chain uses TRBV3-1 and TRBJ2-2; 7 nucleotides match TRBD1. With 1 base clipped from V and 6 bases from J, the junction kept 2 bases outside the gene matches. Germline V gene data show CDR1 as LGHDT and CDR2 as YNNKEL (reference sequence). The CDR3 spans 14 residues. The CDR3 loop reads CASSQAQGAGELFF. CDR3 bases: TGTGCCAGCAGCCAAGCGCAGGGGGCCGGGGAGCTGTTTTTT.

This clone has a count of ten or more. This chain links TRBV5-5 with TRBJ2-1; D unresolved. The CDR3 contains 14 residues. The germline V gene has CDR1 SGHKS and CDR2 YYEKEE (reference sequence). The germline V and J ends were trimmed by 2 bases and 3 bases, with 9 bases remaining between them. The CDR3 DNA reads TGTGCCAGCAGCTTCAGGAGCAGCTACAATGAGCAGTTCTTC. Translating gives CASSFRSSYNEQFF.

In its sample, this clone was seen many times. CDR3 sequence reads: CASSQGGHKLNEQFF. CDR3 nucleotides: TGTGCCAGCAGCCAGGGGGGACACAAACTCAATGAGCAGTTCTTC. V gene TRBV14 combines with J gene TRBJ2-1; possibly TRBD1 or TRBD2 for D (6 bases each). The V and J ends lost 3 bases and 6 bases respectively, with 15 bases between them. The CDR3 covers 15 residues. The germline gives CDR1 SGHDN, CDR2 FVKESK.

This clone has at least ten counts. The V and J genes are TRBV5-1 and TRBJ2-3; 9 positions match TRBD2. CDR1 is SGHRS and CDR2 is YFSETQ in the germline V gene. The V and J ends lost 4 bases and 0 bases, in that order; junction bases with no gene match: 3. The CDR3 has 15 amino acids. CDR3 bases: TGCGCCAGCAGCCAAGCGGGGGGTAGCACAGATACGCAGTATTTT. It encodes CASSQAGGSTDTQYF.

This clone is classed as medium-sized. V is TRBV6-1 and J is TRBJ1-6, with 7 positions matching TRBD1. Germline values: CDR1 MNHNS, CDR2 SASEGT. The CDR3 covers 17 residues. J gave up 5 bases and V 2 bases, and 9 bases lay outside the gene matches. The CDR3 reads CASSEPRDSKNNSPLHF. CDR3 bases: TGTGCCAGCAGTGAACCCCGGGACAGTAAAAATAATTCACCCCTCCACTTT.

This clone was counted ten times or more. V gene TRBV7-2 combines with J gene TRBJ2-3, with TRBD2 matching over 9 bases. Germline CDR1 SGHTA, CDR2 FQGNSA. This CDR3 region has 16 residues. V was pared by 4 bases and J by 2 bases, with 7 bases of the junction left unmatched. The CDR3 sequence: CASSSLSGSYTDTQYF. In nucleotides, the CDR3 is TGTGCCAGCAGCTCCCTTAGCGGGAGTTACACAGATACGCAGTATTTT.

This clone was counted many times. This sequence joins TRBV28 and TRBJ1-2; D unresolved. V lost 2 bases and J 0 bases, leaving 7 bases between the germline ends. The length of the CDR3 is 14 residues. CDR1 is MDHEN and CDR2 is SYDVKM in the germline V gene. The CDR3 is CASSLGSPNYGYTF. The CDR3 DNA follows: TGTGCCAGCAGTTTAGGGTCTCCTAACTATGGCTACACCTTC.

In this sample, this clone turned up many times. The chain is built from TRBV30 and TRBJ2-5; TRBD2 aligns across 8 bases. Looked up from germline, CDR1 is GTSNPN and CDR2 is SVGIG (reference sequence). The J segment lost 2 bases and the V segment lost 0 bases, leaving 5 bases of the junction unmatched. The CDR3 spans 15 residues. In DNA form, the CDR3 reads TGTGCCTGGAGTGTACGCGGGGGGAAGCAAGAGACCCAGTACTTC. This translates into CAWSVRGGKQETQYF.

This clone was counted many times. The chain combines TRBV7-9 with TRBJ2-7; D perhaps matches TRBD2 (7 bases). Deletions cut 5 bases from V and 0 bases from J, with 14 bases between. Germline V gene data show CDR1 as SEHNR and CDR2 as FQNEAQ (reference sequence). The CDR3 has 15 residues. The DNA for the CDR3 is TGTGCCAGCAGCCACGGGGGGCTTAGCTCCTACGAGCAGTACTTC. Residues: CASSHGGLSSYEQYF.

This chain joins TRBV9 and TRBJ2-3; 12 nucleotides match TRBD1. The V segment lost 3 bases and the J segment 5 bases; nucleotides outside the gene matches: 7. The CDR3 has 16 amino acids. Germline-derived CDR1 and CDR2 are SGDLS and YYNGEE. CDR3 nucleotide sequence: TGTGCCAGCAGCGGGCGGGGACAGGGGGCTGAAGATACGCAGTATTTT. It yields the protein CASSGRGQGAEDTQYF.

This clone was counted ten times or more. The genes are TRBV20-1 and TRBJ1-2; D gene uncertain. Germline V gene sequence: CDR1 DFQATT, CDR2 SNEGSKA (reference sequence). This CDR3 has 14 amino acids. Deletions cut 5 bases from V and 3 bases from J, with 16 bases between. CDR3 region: CSASPQRLDYGYTF. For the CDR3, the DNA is TGCAGTGCTTCACCTCAGCGGCTAGACTATGGCTACACCTTC.

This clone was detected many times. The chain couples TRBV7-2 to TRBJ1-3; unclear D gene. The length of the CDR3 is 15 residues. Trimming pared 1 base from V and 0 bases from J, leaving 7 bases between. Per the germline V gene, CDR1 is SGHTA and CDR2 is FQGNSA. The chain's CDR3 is CASSLVLDSGNTIYF. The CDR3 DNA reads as TGTGCCAGCAGCTTAGTGTTGGACTCTGGAAACACCATATATTTT. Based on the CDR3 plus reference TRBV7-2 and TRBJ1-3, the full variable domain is GAGVSQSPSNKVTEKGKDVELRCDPISGHTALYWYRQSLGQGLEFLIYFQGNSAPDKSGLPSDRFSAERTGGSVSTLTIQRTQQEDSAVYLCASSLVLDSGNTIYFGEGSWLTVV.

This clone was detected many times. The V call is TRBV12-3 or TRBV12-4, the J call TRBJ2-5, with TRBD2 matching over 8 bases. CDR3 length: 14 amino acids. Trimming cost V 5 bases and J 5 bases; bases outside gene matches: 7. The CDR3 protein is CASSAPGLVETQYF. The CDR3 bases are TGTGCCAGCAGTGCTCCGGGACTAGTCGAGACCCAGTACTTC.